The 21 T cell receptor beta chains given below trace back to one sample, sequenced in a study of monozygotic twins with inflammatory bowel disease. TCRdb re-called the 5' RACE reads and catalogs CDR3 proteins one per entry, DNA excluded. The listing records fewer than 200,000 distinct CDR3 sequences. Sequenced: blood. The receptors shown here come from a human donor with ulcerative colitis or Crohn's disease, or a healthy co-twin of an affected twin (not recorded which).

CDR3 sequence: CASSVSGSGNTIYF. The V call is TRBV9, the J call TRBJ1-3; TCRdb selects TRBD1, and the lack of DNA leaves this call unchecked. There are 14 residues in the CDR3. Germline CDR1 and CDR2: SGDLS and YYNGEE.

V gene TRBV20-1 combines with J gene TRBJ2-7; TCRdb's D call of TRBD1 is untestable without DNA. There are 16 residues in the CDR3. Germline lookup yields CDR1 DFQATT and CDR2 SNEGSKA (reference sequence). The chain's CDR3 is CSARDQGGPGDYEQYF.

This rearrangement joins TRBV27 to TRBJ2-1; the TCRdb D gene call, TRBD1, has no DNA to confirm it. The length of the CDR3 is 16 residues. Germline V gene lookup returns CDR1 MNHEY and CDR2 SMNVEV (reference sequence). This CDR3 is CASSFVGTGARSEQFF.

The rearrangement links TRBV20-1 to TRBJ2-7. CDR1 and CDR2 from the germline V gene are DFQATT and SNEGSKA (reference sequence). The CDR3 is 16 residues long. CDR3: CSASRDVRRTSYEQYF.

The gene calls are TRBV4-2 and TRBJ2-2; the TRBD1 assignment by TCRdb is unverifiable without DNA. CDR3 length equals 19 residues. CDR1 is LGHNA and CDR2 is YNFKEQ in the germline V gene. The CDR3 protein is CASSQDSPGTGGRAGELFF.

The CDR3 loop is CASSFLRTGGNSPLHF. The rearrangement uses TRBV28 and TRBJ1-6; lacking DNA, the TRBD1 call made by TCRdb goes unchecked. The germline gives CDR1 MDHEN, CDR2 SYDVKM. This CDR3 contains 16 residues.

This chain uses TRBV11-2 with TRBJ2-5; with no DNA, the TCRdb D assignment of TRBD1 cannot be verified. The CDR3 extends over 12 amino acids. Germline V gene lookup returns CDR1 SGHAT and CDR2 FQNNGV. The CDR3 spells CASSPGLGTQYF.

The CDR3 spells CASKRREANIQYF. The chain couples TRBV2 to TRBJ2-4; absent DNA, TCRdb's TRBD2 call cannot be checked. Germline V gene data show CDR1 as SNHLY and CDR2 as FYNNEI. The CDR3 has 13 amino acids.

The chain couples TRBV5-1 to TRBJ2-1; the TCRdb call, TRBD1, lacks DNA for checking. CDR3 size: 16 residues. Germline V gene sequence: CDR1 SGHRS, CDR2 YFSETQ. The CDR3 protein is CASSPTSARGYNEQFF.

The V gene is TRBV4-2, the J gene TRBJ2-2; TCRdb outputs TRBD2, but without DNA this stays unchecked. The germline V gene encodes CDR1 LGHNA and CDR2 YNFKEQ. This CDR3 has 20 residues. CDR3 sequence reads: CASSTRLAGGPRGDTGELFF.

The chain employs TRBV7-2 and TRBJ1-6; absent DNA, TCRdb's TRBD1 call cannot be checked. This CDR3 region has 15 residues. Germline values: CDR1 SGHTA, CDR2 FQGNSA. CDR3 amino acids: CASSLPQGGNSPLHF.

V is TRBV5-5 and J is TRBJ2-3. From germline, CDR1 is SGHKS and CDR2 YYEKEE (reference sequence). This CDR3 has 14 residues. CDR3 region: CASSLVRVRDTQYF.

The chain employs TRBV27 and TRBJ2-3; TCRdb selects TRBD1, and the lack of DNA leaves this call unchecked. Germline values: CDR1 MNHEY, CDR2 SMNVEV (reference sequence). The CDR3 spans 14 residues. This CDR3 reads CASSVSRPTDTQYF.

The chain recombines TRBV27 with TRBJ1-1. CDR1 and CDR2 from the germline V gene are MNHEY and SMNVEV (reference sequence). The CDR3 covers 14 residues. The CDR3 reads CASSILAGNTEAFF.

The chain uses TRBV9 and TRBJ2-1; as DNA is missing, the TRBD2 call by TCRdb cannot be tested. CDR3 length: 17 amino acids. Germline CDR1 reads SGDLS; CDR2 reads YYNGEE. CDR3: CASSIGPLAGGGNEQFF.

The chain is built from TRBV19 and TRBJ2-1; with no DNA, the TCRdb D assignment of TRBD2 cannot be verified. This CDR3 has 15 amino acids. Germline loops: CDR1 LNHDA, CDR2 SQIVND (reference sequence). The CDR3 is CASSISSGRADEQFF.

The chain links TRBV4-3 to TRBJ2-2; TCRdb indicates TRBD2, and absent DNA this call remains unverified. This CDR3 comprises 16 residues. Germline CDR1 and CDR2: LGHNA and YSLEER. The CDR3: CASSQIRGGDTGELFF.

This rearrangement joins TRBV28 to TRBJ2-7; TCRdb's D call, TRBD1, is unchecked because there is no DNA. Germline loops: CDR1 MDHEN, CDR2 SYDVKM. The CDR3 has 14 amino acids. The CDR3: CASSSTGAFHEQYF.

CDR3 residues: CASSLIGGGNEQFF. The chain employs TRBV7-6 and TRBJ2-1; TCRdb picks TRBD1, but there is no DNA to check that call. The germline gives CDR1 SGHVS, CDR2 FNYEAQ. CDR3 length: 14 residues.

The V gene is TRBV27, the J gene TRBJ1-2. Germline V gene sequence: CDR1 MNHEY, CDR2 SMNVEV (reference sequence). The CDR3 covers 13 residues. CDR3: CASRSETNYGYTF.

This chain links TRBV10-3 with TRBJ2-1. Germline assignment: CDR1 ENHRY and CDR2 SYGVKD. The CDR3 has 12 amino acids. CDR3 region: CAMARKVNEQFF.